The clone carrying this TCR beta chain is a singleton in its sample. The data originate from a study of blood T cell repertoires in COVID-19. As for the study in general: Acute and convalescent COVID-19 specimens originated in the United States, Italy and Spain. Nucleic acid was either cDNA or gDNA, and it came from T cells, B-cell-depleted T cells, or PBMCs.

The V and J ends lost 3 bases and 10 bases respectively, with 16 bases between them. The CDR3 is 14 residues long. Looked up from germline, CDR1 is DFQATT and CDR2 is SNEGSKA (reference sequence). Original processing notes: Reference gene primer amplification in the assay estimated nucleated cell counts. Using immunoSEQ multiplex PCR, the repertoire was profiled, and TCRdb retains in-frame clones only, with some absent. That table supplies the V and J calls and clone size; D and trimming were determined from the DNA. The table has approximately 74,000 clones, 70% to 90% seen once. This sequence joins TRBV20-1 and TRBJ1-6; perhaps TRBD1 as D (5 bases). Sequencing was carried out using peripheral blood. This receptor was obtained from a man between 70 and 80 years old with acute or convalescent COVID-19. CDR3 coding DNA: TGCAGTGCTAGTCTGGTCAGGGAGGGATCACCCCTCCACTTT. Residues: CSASLVREGSPLHF.